The 15 T cell receptor beta chains reported below all come from one sample, sequenced in a study of blood T cell repertoires in COVID-19. Only in-frame clones appear in the TCRdb table, and some are missing; sequencing was by immunoSEQ multiplex PCR. Of approximately 400,000 clones in the sample, more than 70% were seen once. The sample taken for sequencing was peripheral blood. These receptors were collected from a woman aged 50 to 60 with COVID-19, enrolled during active disease.

This clone was seen only once. V gene TRBV7-2 combines with J gene TRBJ1-1; 8 positions match TRBD1. With V trimmed by 4 bases and J by 4 bases, 2 bases remained unmatched. The CDR3 has 13 residues. Per the germline V gene, CDR1 is SGHTA and CDR2 is FQGNSA. The CDR3: CASSYGQGTEAFF. CDR3 in DNA: TGTGCCAGCAGCTACGGACAGGGCACTGAAGCTTTCTTT.

This rearrangement joins TRBV12-3 or TRBV12-4 to TRBJ2-7; a weak D match, TRBD1 (5 bases). The CDR3 contains 12 residues. The ends were cut back, 3 bases at V and 6 bases at J, with 9 bases in the middle. The CDR3 DNA is TGTGCCAGCAGTTTCCAGGGAAGCGAGCAGTACTTC. It specifies CASSFQGSEQYF.

V gene TRBV5-1 combines with J gene TRBJ1-6; 7 nucleotides align to TRBD1. Germline CDR1 reads SGHRS; CDR2 reads YFSETQ. V lost 5 bases and J lost 5; bases outside the gene matches: 4. CDR3 length: 14 residues. In DNA form, the CDR3 reads TGCGCCAGCAGTACAGGGGTTAATAATTCACCCCTCCACTTT. Its translation: CASSTGVNNSPLHF.

The chain recombines TRBV27 with TRBJ1-5, with D hard to call. Germline V gene lookup returns CDR1 MNHEY and CDR2 SMNVEV (reference sequence). The ends were cut back, 3 bases at V and 0 bases at J, with 3 bases in the middle. CDR3 length: 13 residues. CDR3 sequence: CASSFNSNQPQHF. In DNA form, the CDR3 reads TGTGCCAGCAGTTTTAATAGCAATCAGCCCCAGCATTTT.

The chain couples TRBV5-1 to TRBJ1-2, with D unclear. Per germline, CDR1 SGHRS and CDR2 YFSETQ. The CDR3 extends over 14 amino acids. Trimming took off 0 bases at V and 7 bases at J, with 13 bases between the two ends. CDR3 region: CASSLDLAGLGYTF. DNA for the CDR3: TGCGCCAGCAGCTTGGATTTGGCAGGCCTTGGCTACACCTTC.

This clone appeared once. This chain connects TRBV27 to TRBJ1-2; D is undetermined. Germline V gene lookup returns CDR1 MNHEY and CDR2 SMNVEV (reference sequence). V was shortened by 6 bases and J by 6 bases, with 14 bases between the two germline ends. CDR3 size: 13 residues. CDR3 protein: CASRPNRAHGYTF. CDR3 DNA: TGTGCCAGCAGGCCAAACAGAGCTCATGGCTACACCTTC.

The V and J genes are TRBV28 and TRBJ2-2; 14 positions agree with TRBD2. Unmatched junction bases numbered 9, after V lost 6 bases and J lost 6 bases. Germline V gives CDR1 MDHEN, CDR2 SYDVKM. The CDR3 contains 17 residues. The CDR3: CASRQTSGGAVSGELFF. CDR3 bases: TGTGCCAGCAGGCAGACTAGCGGGGGGGCCGTATCCGGGGAGCTGTTTTTT.

The genes are TRBV24-1 and TRBJ1-2; 9 bases line up with TRBD1. Germline loops: CDR1 KGHDR, CDR2 SFDVKD. CDR3 length equals 14 residues. V was clipped by 5 bases and J by 6 bases; unmatched bases: 6. CDR3 residues: CATSGSRDRDGYTF. CDR3 DNA sequence: TGTGCCACCAGTGGTTCACGGGACAGGGATGGCTACACCTTC.

The chain joins TRBV4-2 to TRBJ2-5; the D gene is possibly TRBD2 (6 bases). Looked up from germline, CDR1 is LGHNA and CDR2 is YNFKEQ. This CDR3 contains 14 residues. The V gene lost 1 base and the J gene lost 0 bases, with 6 bases spanning the gap. CDR3 protein: CASSQAGDQETQYF. The CDR3 coding sequence is TGTGCCAGCAGCCAAGCGGGGGACCAAGAGACCCAGTACTTC.

This clone is a singleton in its sample. The chain couples TRBV7-6 to TRBJ2-1; D perhaps matches TRBD2 (5 bases). The germline V gene has CDR1 SGHVS and CDR2 FNYEAQ. Between the trimmed V and J ends, which lost 5 bases and 1 base, there was a span of 15 bases. The CDR3 loop spans 16 amino acids. Written as DNA, the CDR3 is TGTGCCAGCAGCCACAGCGGTTCGCGATCCTACAATGAGCAGTTCTTC. It codes for CASSHSGSRSYNEQFF. The full variable domain, with the rest looked up from reference TRBV7-6 and TRBJ2-1, is GAGVSQSPRYKVTKRGQDVALRCDPISGHVSLYWYRQALGQGPEFLTYFNYEAQQDKSGLPNDRFSAERPEGSISTLTIQRTEQRDSAMYRCASSHSGSRSYNEQFFGPGTRLTVL.

The chain is built from TRBV29-1 and TRBJ1-2; D gene uncertain. Germline loops: CDR1 SQVTM, CDR2 ANQGSEA. The ends were cut back, 0 bases at V and 2 bases at J, with 10 bases in the middle. This CDR3 has 14 amino acids. CDR3 sequence: CSVEDWRENYGYTF. CDR3 nucleotides: TGCAGCGTTGAAGATTGGAGGGAAAACTATGGCTACACCTTC.

The chain employs TRBV28 and TRBJ1-2; D remains unclear. The CDR3 extends over 14 amino acids. The germline V gene encodes CDR1 MDHEN and CDR2 SYDVKM. V lost 6 bases, J lost 0 bases, and 11 bases lay in between. CDR3 residues: CASSRLATNYGYTF. CDR3 coding DNA: TGTGCCAGCAGCCGACTTGCTACTAACTATGGCTACACCTTC.

In this sample, this clone turned up once. The chain couples TRBV13 to TRBJ2-2; 13 nucleotides align to TRBD2. The CDR3 sequence is 17 residues long. Germline CDR1 reads PRHDT; CDR2 reads FYEKMQ (reference sequence). V trimming: 4 bases; J trimming: 7 bases; junction bases outside the gene matches: 9. For the CDR3, the DNA is TGTGCCAGCAGCTATTCGACTAGCGGGGGGCAGGACGGGGAGCTGTTTTTT. Amino acid sequence: CASSYSTSGGQDGELFF.

The chain links TRBV18 to TRBJ2-3; possible D gene TRBD1, 6 bases. The CDR3 is 17 residues long. V shed 0 bases and J shed 5 bases, with 18 bases lying between them. Germline V gene data show CDR1 as KGHSH and CDR2 as LQKENI. The CDR3 DNA follows: TGTGCCAGCTCACCACCGGGGGCGCAGAACTTCATAGATACGCAGTATTTT. It encodes CASSPPGAQNFIDTQYF.

This chain links TRBV19 with TRBJ2-5; 9 nucleotides match TRBD1. CDR1 and CDR2 from the germline V gene are LNHDA and SQIVND (reference sequence). Trimming removed 8 bases from V and 0 bases from J; junction bases left unmatched: 7. There are 15 residues in the CDR3. This CDR3 is CASSQGAPYQETQYF. CDR3 DNA: TGTGCCAGTTCACAGGGGGCTCCGTACCAAGAGACCCAGTACTTC. The full variable domain, in which reference TRBV19 and TRBJ2-5 provide the parts outside the CDR3, is DGGITQSPKYLFRKEGQNVTLSCEQNLNHDAMYWYRQDPGQGLRLIYYSQIVNDFQKGDIAEGYSVSREKKESFPLTVTSAQKNPTAFYLCASSQGAPYQETQYFGPGTRLLVL.